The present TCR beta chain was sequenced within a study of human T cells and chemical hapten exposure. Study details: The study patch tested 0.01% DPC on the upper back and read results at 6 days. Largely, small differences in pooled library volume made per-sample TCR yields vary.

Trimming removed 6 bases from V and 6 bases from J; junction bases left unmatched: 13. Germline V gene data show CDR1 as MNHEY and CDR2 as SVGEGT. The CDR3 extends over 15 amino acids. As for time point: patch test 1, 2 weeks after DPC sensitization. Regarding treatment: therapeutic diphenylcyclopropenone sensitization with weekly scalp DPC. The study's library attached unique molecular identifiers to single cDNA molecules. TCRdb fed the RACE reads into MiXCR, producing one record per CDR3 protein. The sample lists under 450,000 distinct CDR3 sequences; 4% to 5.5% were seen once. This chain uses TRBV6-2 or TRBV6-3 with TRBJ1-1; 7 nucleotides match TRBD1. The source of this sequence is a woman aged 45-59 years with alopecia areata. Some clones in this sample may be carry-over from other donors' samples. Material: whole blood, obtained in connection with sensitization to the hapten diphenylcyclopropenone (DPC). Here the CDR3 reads CASSQLQGWIAEAFF. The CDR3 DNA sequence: TGTGCCAGCAGCCAACTACAGGGGTGGATCGCTGAAGCTTTCTTT.